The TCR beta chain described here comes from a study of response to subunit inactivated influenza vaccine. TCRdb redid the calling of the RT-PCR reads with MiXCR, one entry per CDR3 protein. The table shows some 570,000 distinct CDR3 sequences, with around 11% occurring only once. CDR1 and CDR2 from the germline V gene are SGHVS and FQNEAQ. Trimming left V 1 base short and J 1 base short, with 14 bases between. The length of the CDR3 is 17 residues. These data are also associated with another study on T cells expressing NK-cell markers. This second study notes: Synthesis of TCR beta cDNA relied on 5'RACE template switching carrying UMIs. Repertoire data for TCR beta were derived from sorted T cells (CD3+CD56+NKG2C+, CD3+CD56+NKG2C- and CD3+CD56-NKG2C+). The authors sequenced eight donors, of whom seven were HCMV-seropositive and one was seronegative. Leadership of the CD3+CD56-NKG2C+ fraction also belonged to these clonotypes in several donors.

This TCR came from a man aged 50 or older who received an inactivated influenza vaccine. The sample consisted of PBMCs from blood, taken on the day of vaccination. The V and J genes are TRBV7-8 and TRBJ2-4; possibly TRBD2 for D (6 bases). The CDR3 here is CASSLEAGFSAKNIQYF. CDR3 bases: TGTGCCAGCAGCTTAGAGGCGGGGTTCAGCGCCAAAAACATTCAGTACTTC. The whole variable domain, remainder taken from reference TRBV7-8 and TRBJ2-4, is GAGVSQSPRYKVAKRGQDVALRCDPISGHVSLFWYQQALGQGPEFLTYFQNEAQLDKSGLPSDRFFAERPEGSVSTLKIQRTQQEDSAVYLCASSLEAGFSAKNIQYFGAGTRLSVL.